Below, one T cell receptor beta chain is given with its context. The antigen is undetermined. Only in-frame clones appear in the TCRdb table, and some are missing; sequencing was by immunoSEQ multiplex PCR. In the table there are about 19,000 clones, 82% of which are singletons. The CD4+ and CD8+ fractions came from positive magnetic bead selection and were purity-checked by flow cytometry. The record originates from a study of somatic mutations in cytotoxic T cells in rheumatoid arthritis. Study-level background: Some V beta antibody-stained T-cell populations were flow-sorted at nearly 100% purity, including V beta1+ cells sequenced for TCRB.

CDR3 size: 15 residues. V trimming: 4 bases; J trimming: 10 bases; junction bases outside the gene matches: 12. The germline V gene encodes CDR1 PRHDT and CDR2 FYEKMQ (reference sequence). The study, taken as a whole, reports: Exceedance of 20% of CD8+ cells by the largest CD8+ clone occurred in about an eighth of the roughly 65 patients.

V is TRBV13 and J is TRBJ2-1, with 8 positions matching TRBD1. The source material was CD8+ T cells sorted from blood. The receptor was derived from a woman between 50 and 59 years old in good health. In DNA form, the CDR3 reads TGTGCCAGCAGCTCGGGACAGGCCGTCGAGGGAGAGCAGTTCTTC. Its protein product is CASSSGQAVEGEQFF.